This T cell receptor beta chain was sequenced in a study of PD-L1 blockade in urothelial cancer. On the study more broadly: Blood drawn 3 weeks (second dose) and 6 weeks after treatment start was analyzed.

It was locally advanced or metastatic urothelial carcinoma that patients had. This clone was observed a single time. This CDR3 region has 12 residues. The germline CDR1 and CDR2 sequences are MNHEY and SVGAGI. V dropped 4 bases and J dropped 5 bases, with 6 bases sitting between them. The assay was immunoSEQ multiplex PCR, and TCRdb's table has in-frame clones only and misses some. The top ten clones hold 3.4% of a sample with about 73,000 clones, roughly 89% of them seen once. The TCR comes from a man aged 55-75 years with urothelial cancer. The chain carries TRBV6-5 and TRBJ2-1; D uncertain. The sequences come from PBMCs, collected around atezolizumab (anti-PD-L1) treatment. In DNA form, the CDR3 reads TGTGCCAGCAGTTCCGTCGACAATGAGCAGTTCTTC. As protein: CASSSVDNEQFF.